Listed below are T cell receptor beta chains from one sample, sequenced in a study of cytomegalovirus exposure and HLA in healthy donors. Only in-frame clones appear in the TCRdb table, and some are missing; sequencing was by immunoSEQ multiplex PCR. This sample has some 200,000 clones, with about nine tenths found just once. The sequenced sample was PBMCs. The receptors were gathered from a man aged 25-45 years in good health and CMV-seropositive. The CDR3 runs from the conserved cysteine through the conserved F or W. A D gene is named only where the DNA matches it firmly. A row's size may be missing; if present it is once, few, many or a size class.

J	V	D	size	length	CDR3	DNA
TRBJ2-7	TRBV6-5	.	.	12	CASSSNSYEQYF	TGTGCCAGCAGTTCGAACTCCTACGAGCAGTACTTC
TRBJ2-7	TRBV11-2	TRBD1	.	15	CASSPTGTGYYEQYF	TGTGCCAGCAGCCCGACCGGGACAGGTTACTACGAGCAGTACTTC
TRBJ2-3	TRBV13	TRBD2	.	17	CASSEPGLAGSTDTQYF	TGTGCCAGCAGCGAACCGGGACTAGCGGGATCGACAGATACGCAGTATTTT
TRBJ2-5	TRBV4-1	.	.	14	CASSLRGVGETQYF	TGCGCCAGCAGCCTAAGGGGTGTTGGTGAGACCCAGTACTTC
TRBJ2-5	TRBV4-2	TRBD2	.	15	CASSNRLAGQETQYF	TGTGCCAGCAGCAACCGACTAGCGGGGCAAGAGACCCAGTACTTC
TRBJ2-7	TRBV5-1	TRBD1	.	15	CASSLEGTGIDEQYF	TGCGCCAGCAGCTTGGAAGGGACAGGGATAGACGAGCAGTACTTC
TRBJ1-4	TRBV7-2	.	once	14	CASSFDRTNEKLFF	TGTGCCAGCAGCTTCGACAGGACTAATGAAAAACTGTTTTTT
TRBJ2-2	TRBV5-1	.	.	15	CASSLVRGRNGELFF	TGCGCCAGCAGCTTGGTCAGGGGAAGGAACGGGGAGCTGTTTTTT
TRBJ1-1	TRBV7-9	.	.	12	CASSPGGTEAFF	TGTGCCAGCAGCCCGGGTGGGACTGAAGCTTTCTTT
TRBJ1-5	TRBV5-1	TRBD1	.	19	CASSLRGQGARNSNQPQHF	TGCGCCAGCAGCTTGCGGGGACAGGGGGCGCGAAACAGCAATCAGCCCCAGCATTTT
TRBJ1-5	TRBV6-5	.	.	15	CASTPQGIPGQPQHF	TGTGCCAGCACCCCCCAGGGTATTCCTGGTCAGCCCCAGCATTTT
TRBJ1-1	TRBV27	.	.	14	CASSFRRVGTEAFF	TGTGCCAGCAGTTTTCGCAGGGTAGGAACTGAAGCTTTCTTT
TRBJ1-4	TRBV11-3	.	.	15	CASSLVDATNEKLFF	TGTGCCAGCAGCTTAGTGGATGCAACTAATGAAAAACTGTTTTTT
TRBJ2-1	TRBV11-2	.	.	12	CASSLAGIEQFF	TGTGCCAGCAGCTTAGCGGGAATTGAGCAGTTCTTC
TRBJ2-3	TRBV9	.	many	12	CASSVESDTQYF	TGTGCCAGCAGCGTAGAATCAGATACGCAGTATTTT
TRBJ2-7	TRBV29-1	.	.	12	CSVGGQTYEQYF	TGCAGCGTTGGGGGACAAACCTACGAGCAGTACTTC
TRBJ1-4	TRBV25-1	TRBD1	.	15	CASNSRDRGAEKLFF	TGTGCCAGCAACTCCCGGGACAGGGGGGCCGAAAAACTGTTTTTT
TRBJ1-1	TRBV7-9	.	.	15	CASSLIGGSVTEAFF	TGTGCCAGCAGCTTAATTGGGGGCTCGGTCACTGAAGCTTTCTTT
TRBJ2-3	TRBV9	TRBD1	.	15	CASSAFGQDTDTQYF	TGTGCCAGCAGCGCCTTCGGACAGGACACAGATACGCAGTATTTT
TRBJ2-1	TRBV27	TRBD2	once	16	CASSFPGTSGSYEQFF	TGTGCCAGCAGTTTCCCCGGGACTAGCGGGAGCTATGAGCAGTTCTTC
TRBJ2-7	TRBV27	.	.	13	CASSFRQNYEQYF	TGTGCCAGCAGCTTCCGACAGAACTACGAGCAGTACTTC
TRBJ2-4	TRBV4-3	.	.	16	CASSPSPGVAKNIQYF	TGCGCCAGCAGCCCGTCCCCGGGGGTGGCCAAAAACATTCAGTACTTC
TRBJ1-1	TRBV11-2	.	few	13	CASSSIPQSEAFF	TGTGCCAGCAGCTCAATTCCACAGAGTGAAGCTTTCTTT
TRBJ2-7	TRBV5-5	.	.	14	CASSTGPITYEQYF	TGTGCCAGCAGTACGGGCCCTATAACCTACGAGCAGTACTTC
TRBJ2-1	TRBV18	.	.	15	CASRTGERSYNEQFF	TGTGCCAGCCGTACGGGGGAGAGGAGCTACAATGAGCAGTTCTTC
TRBJ1-1	TRBV28	.	.	13	CASSLGGNTEAFF	TGTGCCAGCAGTCTGGGCGGGAACACTGAAGCTTTCTTT
TRBJ2-7	TRBV7-2	.	.	13	CASSLEGRGFQDF	TGTGCCAGCAGCTTAGAAGGGCGGGGATTCCAGGACTTC
TRBJ2-2	TRBV7-9	.	.	11	CASSFTGELFF	TGTGCCAGCAGCTTTACCGGGGAGCTGTTTTTT
TRBJ2-6	TRBV27	.	.	15	CASSSGFSGANVLTF	TGTGCCAGCAGTTCGGGCTTCTCTGGGGCCAACGTCCTGACTTTC
TRBJ1-2	TRBV6-5	.	.	12	CASSSDNYGYTF	TGTGCCAGCAGCTCCGACAACTATGGCTACACCTTC
TRBJ2-2	TRBV7-2	.	once	12	CASSGETGELFF	TGTGCCAGCAGCGGTGAAACCGGGGAGCTGTTTTTT
TRBJ2-5	TRBV28	.	.	13	CASTETGRGTQYF	TGTGCCAGCACGGAGACAGGGAGGGGAACCCAGTACTTC
TRBJ1-1	TRBV19	.	.	13	CASSTTANTEAFF	TGTGCCAGTAGTACGACAGCGAACACTGAAGCTTTCTTT
TRBJ2-2	TRBV19	TRBD1	.	17	CASSIMVYRGDTGELFF	TGTGCCAGTAGTATTATGGTATACAGGGGGGACACCGGGGAGCTGTTTTTT
TRBJ2-2	TRBV5-6	TRBD2	.	17	CASSSGLAGGSAGELFF	TGTGCCAGCAGCTCGGGACTAGCGGGAGGGAGTGCCGGGGAGCTGTTTTTT
TRBJ1-4	TRBV18	.	.	15	CASSPPGGTNEKLFF	TGTGCCAGCTCACCACCAGGAGGAACAAATGAAAAACTGTTTTTT
TRBJ1-2	TRBV5-1	.	.	13	CASSLRSSYGYTF	TGCGCCAGCAGCTTGAGATCCTCCTATGGCTACACCTTC
TRBJ2-7	TRBV20-1	.	.	11	CSTVSVYEQYF	TGCAGTACCGTAAGCGTGTACGAGCAGTACTTC
TRBJ2-2	TRBV11-3	.	.	14	CASSLGPNTGELFF	TGTGCCAGCAGCTTGGGCCCGAACACCGGGGAGCTGTTTTTT
TRBJ2-3	TRBV5-4	.	once	12	CASSPGTDTQYF	TGTGCCAGCAGCCCCGGAACAGATACGCAGTATTTT
TRBJ1-1	TRBV2	.	.	14	CASSAAGPGTEAFF	TGTGCCAGCAGTGCGGCCGGGCCCGGTACTGAAGCTTTCTTT